This note documents a single T cell receptor (beta chain) sequence. Antigen: not known. This sample was taken from a study of CD8+CD57+ T cells in acquired aplastic anemia. Study-wide background: Sorted CD4+ and CD8+ cells yielded around 3 ug of DNA on average. An average of roughly 10 million reads for CD4+ cells was obtained from healthy donors. Overall study results and limits: Both patients and controls carried the same twenty-nine CD8+ CDR3 sequences.

Both TCR beta VDJ combination and CDR3 sequence profiling were carried out. Genomic DNA was the template for this profiling. TCRdb re-analysed the reads in MiXCR, keeping a single row per CDR3 protein. The data contain hundreds of thousands of distinct CDR3 sequences, 65% to 80% of them seen just once; the ten biggest clones take up 3% to 4.5%. The sample comprised sorted CD4+, CD8+, or CD8+CD57+ T cells (not recorded which) from PBMCs. The sequence was obtained from a human donor in good health, serving as a control.

The CDR3, as DNA: TGTGCCAGCAGCTTAGACTTTGGGACAGGGTATGGCTACGAGACCCAGTACTTC. It codes for CASSLDFGTGYGYETQYF. The chain couples TRBV7-9 to TRBJ2-5; TRBD1 agrees at 9 bases. Trimming cost V 1 base and J 5 bases; bases outside gene matches: 14. Germline V gene sequence: CDR1 SEHNR, CDR2 FQNEAQ (reference sequence). CDR3 length equals 18 residues.